A single T cell receptor (beta chain) is shown here with its context. This clonotype was counted between two and nine times. No cognate antigen has been identified for it. No base qualities exist here, and no much larger clone lies one base off it. This sample stems from a study of T cell repertoires in cytomegalovirus infection (dated by TCRdb to the late 2010s). For the wider study: Because public TCR beta signatures pointed to carriage of CMV infection together with the matching HLA type, the HLA type of each donor mattered for the analysis. The research as a whole found: Carriers of CMV infection plus the relevant HLA type were discriminated by the cumulative frequency of public TCR beta family members in the study cohort and in an independent roughly 370-donor cohort. The ex vivo response was dominated by HLA-C-restricted CMV-specific TCR beta clonotypes, and the single most frequent clonotype in two of eight donors was supplied by these HLA-C-restricted clonotypes.

The sequencer was an Illumina HiSeq 1500. TCRdb reworked the public reads: Q25 trimming with fastp, MiXCR clone assembly, productive beta chains retained. Rows with a matching CDR3 protein are joined into one entry that keeps the most common DNA and genes. In this sample the table shows under 350,000 distinct CDR3 sequences, about 8.8% of which occur a single time. The ten largest account for less than 3% of the sample. The origin of this receptor is a human donor in good health (CMV status not recorded). Some clones in this sample may be carry-over from other donors' samples. The source material was PBMCs.

The DNA sequence reads TGTGCCAGCAGCTTATTCGGACTCAATGAGCAGTTCTTC. It translates as CASSLFGLNEQFF. The V gene is TRBV7-9 and the J gene is TRBJ2-1; the D segment could be TRBD2, given 5 matching bases. In the germline V gene (reference sequence), CDR1 corresponds to SEHNR and CDR2 to FQNEAQ. V sheds 2 bases and J sheds 6 bases, leaving 8 bases between their ends. The CDR3 runs 13 residues from the cysteine to the phenylalanine. Just CDR3 DNA is preserved here, 39 bases in frame from base 1.